The source of this TCR beta chain is a study of vaccination effects on CD4 cells after COVID-19 (dated by TCRdb to between 2021 and 2024). As for the study more broadly: In the ViraFEST assay, PBMC were stimulated with viral peptide pools, and antigen-specific CD4+ T cell clonotypes were then identified by expansion using TCR sequencing. Roughly 1.9 million PBMC per well were cultured with approximately 10 ug/ml peptides in IMDM containing approximately 4.7% human AB serum, approximately 10 IU/ml IL-2 and gentamicin. Across the study, the median time from the second dose to post-vaccine sampling was 72 days (range 14 to 241). Cultures from other donors in the study were sequenced with the Oncomine TCR Beta short-read assay on an Illumina iSeq 100. SARS-CoV-2 spike-specific CD4+ TCR repertoires from before and after mRNA vaccination were compared in COVID-19 convalescent patients and in infection-naive vaccine recipients. Altogether, nine to ten COVID-19 convalescent patients and a handful of SARS-CoV-2-naive healthy vaccine recipients made up the full study. Points the paper makes about the study in general: The study was limited by a small number of convalescent patients and lacked early post-infection timepoints. Among healthy vaccine recipients, nearly all vaccine-induced clones were SARS-CoV-2 mono-reactive, and only 1 of 255 was cross-reactive with common cold coronaviruses. Both infection-induced and vaccine-induced clones contracted markedly at late post-vaccination timepoints, which is consistent with waning T cell responses.

After more than 9 days of culture, CD4+ T cells were isolated with the EasySep CD4+ T cell isolation kit. Each participant received two doses of an mRNA SARS-CoV-2 vaccine, either BNT162b2 or mRNA-1273. The absence of prior SARS-CoV-2 infection in healthy vaccine recipients was confirmed by negative nucleocapsid antibodies before and after vaccination. Half of the culture medium was replaced with fresh IL-2-containing medium on days 3 and 7. Unless noted otherwise, every peptide stimulation condition was grown in triplicate wells. PBMC were separated from whole blood using Ficoll-Paque Plus gradient centrifugation and were then either cryopreserved at -140C or used fresh. The QIAamp micro DNA kit was used to extract genomic DNA from the cultured CD4+ T cells. For this chain, trimming is 5 bases at the V end and 6 bases at the J end, and the number of junction bases without a gene match is 6. The CDR3 covers 14 residues, taking in both the cysteine and the phenylalanine. Of the read, only the CDR3 DNA is kept; its 42 bases are in frame from base 1. The germline V gene provides CDR1 SGHTA and CDR2 FQGNSA.

The library was made by the immunoSEQ multiplex PCR assay. TCR beta CDR3 sequencing was performed on DNA from the cultured, isolated CD4+ T cells. The authors processed their data as follows. Non-productive TCR sequences were removed and reads were trimmed to the CDR3 region, keeping CDR3s of at least 7 amino acids. Antigen-specific clonotypes were identified using the MANAFEST web app by comparison of expansion in peptide wells against reference cultures. To be called positive, a clone needed expansion at FDR<0.05 compared with the reference and with all other wells, an odds ratio greater than 5, and a frequency greater than 0.1% in two replicate wells. A clonotype was defined as cross-reactive if the clonotype was significantly expanded both in SARS-CoV-2 spike wells and in at least one common cold coronavirus spike condition. CDR3 similarity was assessed by Levenshtein distance using the stringdist R package, and unrooted trees were constructed with ape in R 3.6.1. This immuneACCESS table, as held by TCRdb, lists in-frame sequences with V and J called but not all clones. Of the missing ones, under half trace to an unresolved V gene in checked studies; the others have no known cause. V and J calls and clone size are as listed in that table; D and trimming were resolved from the DNA. In all, the sample holds about 40,000 clones, and more than 65% of those were seen once. More than 7% of the sample rests with the top ten.

In its sample, this clone was seen once. This receptor's antigen is unknown. No clone much larger than this one lies a single base away; base qualities are absent. The specimen comprised CD4+ T cells from PBMCs cultured without peptide, sampled after COVID-19 vaccination. Recombination connected TRBV7-2 to TRBJ2-1; 8 central nucleotides agree with TRBD2. The sequence was obtained from a human donor who received a COVID-19 vaccine. The DNA is as follows: TGTGCCAGCAGCAGTAGCGGGACGGTCAATGAGCAGTTCTTC. Translation gives CASSSSGTVNEQFF.